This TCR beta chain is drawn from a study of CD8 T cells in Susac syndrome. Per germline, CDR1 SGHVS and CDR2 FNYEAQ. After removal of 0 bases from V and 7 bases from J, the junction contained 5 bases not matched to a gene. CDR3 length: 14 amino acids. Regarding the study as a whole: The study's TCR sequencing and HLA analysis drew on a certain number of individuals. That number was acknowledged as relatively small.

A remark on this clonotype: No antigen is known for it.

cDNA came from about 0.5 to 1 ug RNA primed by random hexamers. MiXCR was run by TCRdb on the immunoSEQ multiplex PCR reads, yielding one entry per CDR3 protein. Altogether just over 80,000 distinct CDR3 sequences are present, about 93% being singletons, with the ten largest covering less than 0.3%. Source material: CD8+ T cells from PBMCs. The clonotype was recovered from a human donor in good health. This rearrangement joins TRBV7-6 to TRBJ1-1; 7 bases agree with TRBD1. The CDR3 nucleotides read TGTGCCAGCAGCTTAGCAGGACAGGCTAATGAAGCTTTCTTT. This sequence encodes CASSLAGQANEAFF.